The present T cell receptor (beta chain) was sequenced within a study of OX40 agonist ivuxolimab in advanced cancers. Looking at the study overall: Patients received the agonistic anti-OX40 (CD134) antibody ivuxolimab.

In its sample, this clone ranks as medium-sized. Using immunoSEQ multiplex PCR, the repertoire was profiled, and TCRdb retains in-frame clones only, with some absent. The sample has about 36,000 clones, about 78% seen once. Germline V lookup: CDR1 SGDLS, CDR2 YYNGEE. The V and J ends lost 4 bases and 1 base respectively, with 10 bases between them. CDR3 size: 14 residues. Excluded were patients having autoimmune disease history or systemic immunosuppression. Source: CD4+ or CD8+ T cells sorted from blood, taken in a trial of the OX40 agonist ivuxolimab. The genes are TRBV9 and TRBJ2-3; D remains unclear. This TCR was sampled from an adult with an advanced solid tumor such as melanoma, head and neck, liver or kidney cancer. CDR3 sequence reads: CASSLGWGTDTQYF. Written as DNA, the CDR3 is TGTGCCAGCAGCCTAGGATGGGGCACAGATACGCAGTATTTT.